Each of the 9 T cell receptor beta chains below was sequenced from the same sample in a study of blood T cells in healthy people across ages. Through a sample-barcoded 5' primer and a J-beta primer mix, a second PCR was run for roughly 7 to 11 cycles. MiXCR was run by TCRdb on the 5' RACE reads, yielding one entry per CDR3 protein. This table has 1.5 million to 2 million distinct CDR3 sequences, approximately 39% appearing once. The sequencing sample was made of blood. All receptors derive from a human donor in good health.

The table lists this clonotype with a few counts. This rearrangement joins TRBV2 to TRBJ1-6; possibly TRBD1 for D (5 bases). CDR3 length: 15 amino acids. CDR1 and CDR2 from the germline V gene are SNHLY and FYNNEI. V lost 0 bases to trimming and J lost 6 bases, with 9 bases between them. The CDR3 sequence: CASSEASTANSPLHF. The DNA of the CDR3 is TGTGCCAGCAGTGAAGCGTCGACAGCTAATTCACCCCTCCACTTT.

The sample holds many counts of this clonotype. The chain is built from TRBV9 and TRBJ2-7, with 9 bases matching TRBD1. This CDR3 contains 12 residues. Unmatched junction bases numbered 1, after V lost 5 bases and J lost 4 bases. The germline V gene has CDR1 SGDLS and CDR2 YYNGEE. The CDR3 loop is CASSGQGYEQYF. The CDR3 DNA sequence: TGTGCCAGCAGTGGACAGGGGTACGAGCAGTACTTC. Combining the CDR3 with reference TRBV9 and TRBJ2-7 gives the whole variable domain DSGVTQTPKHLITATGQRVTLRCSPRSGDLSVYWYQQSLDQGLQFLIQYYNGEERAKGNILERFSAQQFPDLHSELNLSSLELGDSALYFCASSGQGYEQYFGPGTRLTVT.

This clonotype has only a few counts. The gene calls are TRBV4-2 and TRBJ2-3; no clear D gene. Trimming stripped 1 base from V and 0 bases from J, with 8 bases between. Germline V gene lookup returns CDR1 LGHNA and CDR2 YNFKEQ. CDR3 length equals 15 residues. CDR3 in amino acids: CASSQAVYSTDTQYF. CDR3 bases: TGTGCCAGCAGCCAAGCGGTGTATAGCACAGATACGCAGTATTTT.

The chain uses TRBV29-1 and TRBJ1-5; 9 bases agree with TRBD1. The CDR3 is 13 amino acids. Losses at the gene ends were 3 bases for V and 7 bases for J; bases not matched to a gene: 4. CDR1 is SQVTM, CDR2 ANQGSEA, per germline. The CDR3 DNA reads TGCAGCGTTGAGGGACAGGGTGGGCAGCCCCAGCATTTT. Translated: CSVEGQGGQPQHF.

The CDR3 is CASRTGGIKQPQHF. CDR3 sequence (DNA): TGTGCCAGCAGGACAGGGGGCATCAAACAGCCCCAGCATTTT. The V gene is TRBV6-1, the J gene TRBJ1-5, with TRBD1 matching over 10 bases. The V segment lost 6 bases and the J segment 7 bases; nucleotides outside the gene matches: 6. From germline, CDR1 is MNHNS and CDR2 SASEGT. The CDR3 extends over 14 amino acids.

The J gene is TRBJ2-5, the V gene TRBV7-3; 9 bases agree with TRBD1. The junction had 19 bases not matched to a gene; V was cut back by 6 bases and J by 11 bases. In germline, CDR1 is SGHTA, CDR2 FQGTGA. The CDR3 has 16 residues. The CDR3 here is CASRDITGGLGHEQYF. The CDR3 DNA reads as TGTGCCAGCAGGGATATTACAGGGGGCCTGGGTCATGAGCAGTACTTC.

The V and J genes are TRBV4-1 and TRBJ1-2; perhaps TRBD1 as D (6 bases). This CDR3 spans 16 amino acids. CDR1 is MGHRA and CDR2 is YSYEKL in the germline V gene. The ends were cut back, 2 bases at V and 4 bases at J, with 17 bases in the middle. CDR3 loop: CASSQPRDTKIYGYTF. CDR3 sequence (DNA): TGCGCCAGCAGCCAACCCCGGGACACGAAAATCTATGGCTACACCTTC.

V is TRBV7-9 and J is TRBJ2-3; TRBD2 is a possible D gene (6 bases). CDR3 length: 16 amino acids. CDR1 and CDR2 (germline): SEHNR, FQNEAQ (reference sequence). Trimming took 1 base from V and 0 from J, leaving 11 bases between them. CDR3 amino acids: CASSLGGGTSTDTQYF. For the CDR3, the DNA is TGTGCCAGCAGCTTAGGAGGCGGGACCAGCACAGATACGCAGTATTTT.

The chain uses TRBV28 and TRBJ1-2; 7 positions agree with TRBD1. There are 15 residues in the CDR3. V gave up 4 bases and J gave up 4 bases; unmatched junction bases: 9. Germline assignment: CDR1 MDHEN and CDR2 SYDVKM. CDR3 residues: CASSWGTEGGYGYTF. Here the CDR3 DNA reads TGTGCCAGCAGTTGGGGGACAGAAGGCGGCTATGGCTACACCTTC.